The 2 T cell receptor beta chains given below trace back to one sample, sequenced in a study of breast tumors, draining lymph nodes, adjacent tissues. TCRdb reprocessed the multiplex PCR reads via MiXCR and lists one record per CDR3 protein. The table lists around 250,000 distinct CDR3 sequences, 30% to 35% of them singletons. Samples came from axillary lymph nodes draining the breast cancer. The sample taken for sequencing was axillary lymph node tissue. The receptors were gathered from a female donor with breast cancer. Some clones in this sample may be carry-over from other donors' samples.

The chain combines TRBV6-1 with TRBJ1-5, with D hard to call. The V gene's germline CDR1 is MNHNS and CDR2 SASEGT. The CDR3 consists of 12 residues. V shed 5 bases and J shed 9 bases, with 11 bases lying between them. The CDR3 DNA reads TGTGCCAGCAGTCGGACCCCCGGGCCCCAGCATTTT. Residues: CASSRTPGPQHF.

This clonotype was recorded at least ten times. This sequence joins TRBV19 and TRBJ2-3; no clear D. This CDR3 is 13 amino acids long. Germline CDR1 reads LNHDA; CDR2 reads SQIVND (reference sequence). V was clipped by 7 bases and J by 3 bases, with 11 bases between them. This CDR3 reads CASMAPVTDTQYF. CDR3 coding DNA: TGTGCCAGTATGGCGCCGGTGACAGATACGCAGTATTTT.